There are a few counts of the clone carrying this T cell receptor (beta chain). The antigen is unknown. These data come from a study of T cells in Graves' hyperthyroidism and ophthalmopathy. Regarding the study as a whole: Among clonotypes expanded in thyroid above 0.001, most were also found in blood.

Regions amplified from RNA transcripts were the TCR beta CDR3 regions. HTBI primers were the set used in a first-round RT-PCR of the TCR CDR3. MiXCR, run by TCRdb on the multiplex PCR reads, gives a single entry per CDR3 protein. Found here are around 340,000 distinct CDR3 sequences, around 18% of them singletons; the top ten hold about a sixth. Researchers barred patients who had uncontrolled infection, other autoimmune disease, pregnancy or lactation. The CDR3 spans 16 residues. Germline CDR1 is LNHDA and CDR2 is SQIVND (reference sequence). V dropped 0 bases and J dropped 9 bases, with 17 bases sitting between them.

The chain is built from TRBV19 and TRBJ2-2; D perhaps matches TRBD1 (6 bases). Source material: blood. This clonotype originated in a woman between 40 and 50 years old with Graves' ophthalmopathy. CDR3 amino acids: CASSIDLGTPLRELFF. DNA of the CDR3: TGTGCCAGTAGTATAGATCTTGGGACACCACTGCGGGAGCTGTTTTTT.